Following are 12 T cell receptor beta chains from one sample sequenced in a study of blood T cell repertoires in COVID-19. The method was immunoSEQ multiplex PCR; TCRdb's version includes in-frame clones alone and lacks a portion of them. Of tens of thousands of clones in the sample, 80% to 90% were seen once. The sample was peripheral blood. The receptor set was obtained from a man in his 70s with acute or convalescent COVID-19.

The chain couples TRBV5-1 to TRBJ2-1; D uncertain. CDR3 length: 16 amino acids. V dropped 0 bases and J dropped 6 bases, with 16 bases sitting between them. Germline V gives CDR1 SGHRS, CDR2 YFSETQ. The DNA of the CDR3 is TGCGCCAGCAGCTTGGCCGGCAGGCTCCCACTCAATGAGCAGTTCTTC. Protein: CASSLAGRLPLNEQFF.

The chain joins TRBV29-1 to TRBJ2-2; tentatively, D is TRBD2 (6 bases). The germline V gene has CDR1 SQVTM and CDR2 ANQGSEA. This CDR3 contains 13 residues. Trimming took 5 bases from V and 2 from J, leaving 9 bases between them. CDR3 nucleotides: TGCAGCGTTATGGGAGGAAACACCGGGGAGCTGTTTTTT. It encodes CSVMGGNTGELFF.

This clone was recorded only once. The V gene is TRBV12-3 or TRBV12-4, the J gene TRBJ1-2, with D uncertain. The CDR3 spans 12 residues. V was shortened by 9 bases and J by 8 bases, with 16 bases between the two germline ends. For the CDR3, the DNA is TGTGCCAGTTCGCCCGGAGGAAGCGGCTACACCTTC. The encoded protein is CASSPGGSGYTF.

V gene TRBV7-3 combines with J gene TRBJ2-1, with D perhaps matching TRBD2 (6 bases). The CDR3 has 15 amino acids. Trimming pared 2 bases from V and 1 base from J, leaving 9 bases between. In germline, CDR1 is SGHTA, CDR2 FQGTGA. The CDR3 region has the DNA TGTGCCAGCAGCTTATATAGCGGTTCCTACAATGAGCAGTTCTTC. It specifies CASSLYSGSYNEQFF.

This sequence joins TRBV6-5 and TRBJ1-5; 9 nucleotides agree with TRBD1. Per the germline V gene, CDR1 is MNHEY and CDR2 is SVGAGI. V was pared by 2 bases and J by 5 bases, with 4 bases of the junction left unmatched. The CDR3 extends over 15 amino acids. The CDR3 loop reads CASSYAQGAHQPQHF. The CDR3 region has the DNA TGTGCCAGCAGTTACGCACAGGGGGCTCATCAGCCCCAGCATTTT.

The chain carries TRBV4-1 and TRBJ1-5; 7 bases map to TRBD1. V lost 1 base and J lost 2; bases outside the gene matches: 5. Germline values: CDR1 MGHRA, CDR2 YSYEKL. The CDR3 has 16 amino acids. The CDR3: CASSQVGQLGNQPQHF. CDR3 DNA: TGCGCCAGCAGCCAAGTGGGACAGTTGGGCAATCAGCCCCAGCATTTT.

The CDR3 reads CASSPRLTAGELFF. CDR3 in DNA: TGTGCCAGCTCACCACGTCTCACAGCCGGGGAGCTGTTTTTT. The V call is TRBV18, the J call TRBJ2-2, with D unresolved. This CDR3 comprises 14 residues. With 1 base removed from V and 6 bases from J, the gap between germline ends came to 9 bases. Germline V CDR1 and CDR2: KGHSH, LQKENI.

V and J are TRBV11-3 and TRBJ1-1, with D possibly TRBD1 on 5 matching bases. V lost 0 bases, J lost 1 base, and 18 bases lay in between. This CDR3 has 18 amino acids. Germline V gives CDR1 SGHNT, CDR2 YENEEA. This CDR3 reads CASSLDLGAGFRNTEAFF. The CDR3 nucleotides are TGTGCCAGCAGCTTAGATCTTGGGGCAGGGTTTAGGAACACTGAAGCTTTCTTT.

This chain links TRBV9 with TRBJ1-4, with D maybe TRBD1 (6 bases). Germline V CDR1 and CDR2: SGDLS, YYNGEE. The CDR3 runs 15 residues. V gave up 3 bases and J gave up 8 bases, with 17 bases separating them. The CDR3 region has the DNA TGTGCCAGCAGCGCCAGGGTGGGGGCTGGGGAAAAACTGTTTTTT. Translation gives CASSARVGAGEKLFF.

The V call is TRBV6-5, the J call TRBJ2-7; 7 bases are a match to TRBD1. Germline V gene sequence: CDR1 MNHEY, CDR2 SVGAGI. Germline trimming cut 7 bases from V and 5 bases from J; bases unmatched to any gene: 14. The CDR3 is made up of 15 amino acids. The DNA of the CDR3 is TGTGCCAGCACCCCCTCGACAGGGAAGTTAGACGAGCAGTACTTC. It codes for CASTPSTGKLDEQYF.

V usage is TRBV19 and J usage is TRBJ2-7, with D maybe TRBD1 (6 bases). The CDR3 is 14 residues long. V was clipped by 0 bases and J by 3 bases, with 9 bases between them. Germline V gene sequence: CDR1 LNHDA, CDR2 SQIVND (reference sequence). In DNA form, the CDR3 reads TGTGCCAGTAGTATAGAGGACAGTAACTACGAGCAGTACTTC. Amino acid sequence: CASSIEDSNYEQYF.

J is TRBJ2-2 and V is TRBV6-4; D might be TRBD2 (5 bases). Germline values: CDR1 MRHNA, CDR2 SNTAGT. V lost 8 bases, J lost 0 bases, and 16 bases lay in between. The CDR3 has 16 amino acids. The CDR3 sequence: CASAEDWTANTGELFF. CDR3 nucleotides: TGTGCCAGCGCGGAGGATTGGACCGCGAACACCGGGGAGCTGTTTTTT.